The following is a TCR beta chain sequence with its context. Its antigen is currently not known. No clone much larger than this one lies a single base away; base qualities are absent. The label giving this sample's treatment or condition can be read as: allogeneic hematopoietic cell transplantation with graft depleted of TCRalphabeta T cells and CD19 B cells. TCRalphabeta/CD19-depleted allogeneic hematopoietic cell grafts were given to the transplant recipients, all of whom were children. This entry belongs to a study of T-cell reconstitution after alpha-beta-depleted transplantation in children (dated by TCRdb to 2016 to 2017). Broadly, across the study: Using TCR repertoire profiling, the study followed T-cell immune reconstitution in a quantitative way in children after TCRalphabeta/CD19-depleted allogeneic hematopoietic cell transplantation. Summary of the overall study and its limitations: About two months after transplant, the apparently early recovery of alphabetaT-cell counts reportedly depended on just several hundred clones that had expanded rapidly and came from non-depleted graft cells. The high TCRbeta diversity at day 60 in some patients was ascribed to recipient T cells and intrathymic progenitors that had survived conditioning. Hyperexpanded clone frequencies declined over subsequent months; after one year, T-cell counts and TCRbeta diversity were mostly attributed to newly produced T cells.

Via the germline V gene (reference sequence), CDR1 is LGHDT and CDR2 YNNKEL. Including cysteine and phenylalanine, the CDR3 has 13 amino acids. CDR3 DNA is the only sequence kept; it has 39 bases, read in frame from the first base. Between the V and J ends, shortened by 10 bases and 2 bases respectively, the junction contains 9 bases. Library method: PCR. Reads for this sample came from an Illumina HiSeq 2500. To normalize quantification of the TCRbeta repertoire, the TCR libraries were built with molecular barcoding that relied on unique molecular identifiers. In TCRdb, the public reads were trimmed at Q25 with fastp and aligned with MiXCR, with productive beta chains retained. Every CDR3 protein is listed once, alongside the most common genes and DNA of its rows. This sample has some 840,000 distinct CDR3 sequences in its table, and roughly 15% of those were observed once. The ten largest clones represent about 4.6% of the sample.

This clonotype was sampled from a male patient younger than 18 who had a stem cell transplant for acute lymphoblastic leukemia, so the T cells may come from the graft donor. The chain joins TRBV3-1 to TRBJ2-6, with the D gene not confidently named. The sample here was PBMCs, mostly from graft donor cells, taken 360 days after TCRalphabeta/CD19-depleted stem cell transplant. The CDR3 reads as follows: CATYFPGANVLTF. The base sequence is TGTGCCACCTATTTCCCTGGGGCCAACGTCCTGACTTTC.